The source of this TCR beta chain is a study of Ad26.COV2.S vaccination and SARS-CoV-2 variants. Turning to the study itself: Donor was assigned to the Ad26.COV2.S arm of trial COV1001.

The CDR3 length is 13 residues. Per germline, CDR1 ENHRY and CDR2 SYGVKD. Germline trimming cut 7 bases from V and 6 bases from J; bases unmatched to any gene: 5. Regarding treatment: roughly 18 received Ad26.COV2.S at low or high dose, single or two shots; several received placebo; per-sample allocation not given. Sampling occurred on day 63 after the first vaccine or placebo injection. Study-wide points: Recipients of vaccine and of placebo showed similar breadth of their non-spike TCR repertoires.

Turning to this clone: The antigen is unknown.

Sequencing was performed with immunoSEQ multiplex PCR; in TCRdb, only in-frame clones are kept and a portion is missing. The sample records 500,000 or so clones, roughly 87% being singletons. The source material was peripheral blood, sampled in a trial of Ad26.COV2.S vaccine versus placebo. The receptor was derived from a person aged 18-65 years who received the Ad26.COV2.S COVID-19 vaccine or a placebo. The V call is TRBV10-3, the J call TRBJ2-7, with 11 bases fitting TRBD1. The CDR3 region has the DNA TGTGCCATCACCGGGACAGGGGGGGGCGAGCAGTACTTC. This codes for CAITGTGGGEQYF.